The rows below give T cell receptor beta chains drawn from one sample of a study of cytomegalovirus exposure and HLA in healthy donors. Sequencing was performed with immunoSEQ multiplex PCR; in TCRdb, only in-frame clones are kept and a portion is missing. The table lists about 130,000 clones, more than 9% of them singletons. The sequencing input was PBMCs. All receptors come from a young woman in good health and CMV-seropositive. The CDR3 runs from the conserved cysteine through the conserved F or W. The order of the fields is CDR3 length, D gene, V gene, J gene, clone size, CDR3 protein, CDR3 DNA. D genes are given only for firm matches. The size field is filled for only some rows; it gives once, few, many or a size class.

len: 12; d_gene: TRBD1; v_gene: TRBV30; j_gene: TRBJ1-2; abundance: few; CDR3aa: CAWSESQGDYTF; CDR3nt: TGTGCCTGGAGCGAATCCCAGGGGGACTACACCTTC
len: 13; d_gene: -; v_gene: TRBV7-9; j_gene: TRBJ1-5; abundance: -; CDR3aa: CASSTGSGQPQHF; CDR3nt: TGTGCCAGCAGCACAGGGTCGGGTCAGCCCCAGCATTTT
len: 13; d_gene: TRBD1; v_gene: TRBV10-3; j_gene: TRBJ1-2; abundance: -; CDR3aa: CAISGQGAGGYTF; CDR3nt: TGTGCCATCAGTGGACAGGGGGCGGGCGGCTACACCTTC
len: 14; d_gene: -; v_gene: TRBV14; j_gene: TRBJ2-2; abundance: few; CDR3aa: CATGRDSRGGELFF; CDR3nt: TGTGCCACCGGGCGGGACTCCCGAGGCGGGGAGCTGTTTTTT
len: 13; d_gene: -; v_gene: TRBV27; j_gene: TRBJ2-1; abundance: few; CDR3aa: CASRMRGMNEQFF; CDR3nt: TGTGCCAGCAGGATGAGGGGGATGAATGAGCAGTTCTTC
len: 17; d_gene: TRBD1; v_gene: TRBV5-1; j_gene: TRBJ2-5; abundance: -; CDR3aa: CASSLEPGTGVQETQYF; CDR3nt: TGCGCCAGCAGCTTAGAACCCGGGACAGGGGTACAAGAGACCCAGTACTTC
len: 13; d_gene: -; v_gene: TRBV30; j_gene: TRBJ2-7; abundance: -; CDR3aa: CAWAPPGSYEQYF; CDR3nt: TGTGCCTGGGCTCCACCGGGGAGCTACGAGCAGTACTTC
len: 16; d_gene: TRBD2; v_gene: TRBV19; j_gene: TRBJ2-7; abundance: few; CDR3aa: CASLVAGVEVGYEQYF; CDR3nt: TGTGCCAGTTTAGTAGCGGGAGTGGAAGTAGGGTACGAGCAGTACTTC
len: 14; d_gene: -; v_gene: TRBV28; j_gene: TRBJ1-3; abundance: few; CDR3aa: CASTPGNSGNTIYF; CDR3nt: TGTGCCAGCACTCCAGGAAACTCTGGAAACACCATATATTTT
len: 18; d_gene: TRBD1; v_gene: TRBV25-1; j_gene: TRBJ1-3; abundance: few; CDR3aa: CASSPLGGTALGGNTIYF; CDR3nt: TGTGCCAGCAGTCCTCTTGGCGGGACAGCCCTGGGGGGAAACACCATATATTTT
len: 14; d_gene: TRBD2; v_gene: TRBV7-2; j_gene: TRBJ2-7; abundance: -; CDR3aa: CASSEGLVSYEQYF; CDR3nt: TGTGCCAGCAGCGAGGGACTAGTTTCGTACGAGCAGTACTTC
len: 14; d_gene: -; v_gene: TRBV6-5; j_gene: TRBJ1-2; abundance: few; CDR3aa: CASSYSAGRDGYTF; CDR3nt: TGTGCCAGCAGTTATTCGGCAGGGAGGGATGGCTACACCTTC
len: 16; d_gene: TRBD1; v_gene: TRBV19; j_gene: TRBJ2-3; abundance: -; CDR3aa: CASSITRDSKADTQYF; CDR3nt: TGTGCCAGTAGTATTACGAGGGACAGCAAAGCTGATACGCAGTATTTT
len: 19; d_gene: TRBD2; v_gene: TRBV2; j_gene: TRBJ2-1; abundance: -; CDR3aa: CASSETGTSGIGPYNEQFF; CDR3nt: TGTGCCAGCAGCGAGACCGGGACTAGCGGGATCGGGCCTTACAATGAGCAGTTCTTC
len: 15; d_gene: -; v_gene: TRBV5-6; j_gene: TRBJ2-5; abundance: few; CDR3aa: CASSLRRTLQETQYF; CDR3nt: TGTGCCAGCAGCTTGAGACGGACACTCCAAGAGACCCAGTACTTC
len: 14; d_gene: -; v_gene: TRBV6-1; j_gene: TRBJ1-5; abundance: -; CDR3aa: CASSESKREQPQHF; CDR3nt: TGTGCCAGCAGTGAATCTAAGAGGGAACAGCCCCAGCATTTT
len: 16; d_gene: TRBD1; v_gene: TRBV5-4; j_gene: TRBJ1-1; abundance: -; CDR3aa: CASTVGAGGMNTEAFF; CDR3nt: TGTGCCAGCACCGTGGGGGCAGGGGGTATGAACACTGAAGCTTTCTTT
len: 15; d_gene: TRBD2; v_gene: TRBV10-1; j_gene: TRBJ2-1; abundance: -; CDR3aa: CASRRAGGPNNEQFF; CDR3nt: TGCGCCAGCAGAAGAGCGGGAGGTCCGAACAATGAGCAGTTCTTC
len: 15; d_gene: TRBD1; v_gene: TRBV4-2; j_gene: TRBJ1-5; abundance: few; CDR3aa: CASSQGRTGAEPQHF; CDR3nt: TGTGCCAGCAGCCAAGGCCGGACAGGGGCTGAGCCCCAGCATTTT
len: 17; d_gene: TRBD2; v_gene: TRBV19; j_gene: TRBJ2-3; abundance: -; CDR3aa: CASSIVPRAGGPHTQYF; CDR3nt: TGTGCCAGTAGTATAGTCCCACGAGCGGGAGGGCCCCATACGCAGTATTTT
len: 15; d_gene: -; v_gene: TRBV5-6; j_gene: TRBJ2-3; abundance: -; CDR3aa: CASSLLEGAADTQYF; CDR3nt: TGTGCCAGCAGCTTGTTGGAGGGGGCGGCAGATACGCAGTATTTT
len: 13; d_gene: -; v_gene: TRBV28; j_gene: TRBJ1-2; abundance: -; CDR3aa: CASSLGANYGYTF; CDR3nt: TGTGCCAGCAGTTTAGGGGCCAACTATGGCTACACCTTC
len: 13; d_gene: -; v_gene: TRBV7-9; j_gene: TRBJ2-1; abundance: -; CDR3aa: CASSQSTYNEQFF; CDR3nt: TGTGCCAGCAGCCAATCTACCTACAATGAGCAGTTCTTC
len: 13; d_gene: TRBD1; v_gene: TRBV9; j_gene: TRBJ1-2; abundance: -; CDR3aa: CASSSGTAYGYTF; CDR3nt: TGTGCCAGCAGTTCCGGGACAGCCTATGGCTACACCTTC
len: 14; d_gene: -; v_gene: TRBV5-5; j_gene: TRBJ1-5; abundance: -; CDR3aa: CASSLGQADQPQHF; CDR3nt: TGTGCCAGCAGCTTGGGACAGGCCGATCAGCCCCAGCATTTT
len: 15; d_gene: TRBD1; v_gene: TRBV30; j_gene: TRBJ1-1; abundance: -; CDR3aa: CAWSVLDRDDTEAFF; CDR3nt: TGTGCCTGGAGTGTACTAGACAGGGATGACACTGAAGCTTTCTTT
len: 14; d_gene: -; v_gene: TRBV7-8; j_gene: TRBJ2-2; abundance: -; CDR3aa: CASSFRANTGELFF; CDR3nt: TGTGCCAGCAGCTTCAGGGCGAACACCGGGGAGCTGTTTTTT
len: 15; d_gene: -; v_gene: TRBV28; j_gene: TRBJ1-5; abundance: -; CDR3aa: CASSFYSRSNQPQHF; CDR3nt: TGTGCCAGCAGTTTTTATTCCAGGTCGAATCAGCCCCAGCATTTT
len: 14; d_gene: TRBD2; v_gene: TRBV2; j_gene: TRBJ2-7; abundance: few; CDR3aa: CASTEREGAYEQYF; CDR3nt: TGTGCCAGTACTGAGCGGGAGGGGGCCTACGAGCAGTACTTC
len: 15; d_gene: TRBD2; v_gene: TRBV7-2; j_gene: TRBJ2-7; abundance: -; CDR3aa: CASSLILAGTYEQYF; CDR3nt: TGTGCCAGCAGCTTAATCCTAGCGGGCACCTACGAGCAGTACTTC
len: 14; d_gene: -; v_gene: TRBV7-9; j_gene: TRBJ2-5; abundance: -; CDR3aa: CASSLGAQQETQYF; CDR3nt: TGTGCCAGCAGCTTAGGGGCCCAGCAAGAGACCCAGTACTTC
len: 15; d_gene: TRBD1; v_gene: TRBV7-3; j_gene: TRBJ1-1; abundance: -; CDR3aa: CASSLETGGYTEAFF; CDR3nt: TGTGCCAGCAGCTTGGAAACAGGGGGTTATACTGAAGCTTTCTTT
len: 13; d_gene: -; v_gene: TRBV6-1; j_gene: TRBJ2-1; abundance: -; CDR3aa: CASAPSSYNEQFF; CDR3nt: TGTGCCAGCGCCCCGAGCTCCTACAATGAGCAGTTCTTC